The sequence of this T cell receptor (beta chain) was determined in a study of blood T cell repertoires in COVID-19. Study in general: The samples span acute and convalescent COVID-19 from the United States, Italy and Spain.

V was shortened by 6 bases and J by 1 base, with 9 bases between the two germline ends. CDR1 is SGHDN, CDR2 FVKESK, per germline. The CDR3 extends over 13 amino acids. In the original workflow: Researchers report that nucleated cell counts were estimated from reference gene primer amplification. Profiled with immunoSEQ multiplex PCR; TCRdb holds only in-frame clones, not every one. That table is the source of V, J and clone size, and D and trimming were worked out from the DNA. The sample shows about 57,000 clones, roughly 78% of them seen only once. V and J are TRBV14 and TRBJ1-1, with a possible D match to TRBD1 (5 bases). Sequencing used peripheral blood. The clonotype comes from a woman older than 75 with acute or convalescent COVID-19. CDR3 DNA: TGTGCCAGCAGTACAGGACCGAACACTGAAGCTTTCTTT. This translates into CASSTGPNTEAFF. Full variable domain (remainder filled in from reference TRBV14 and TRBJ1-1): EAGVTQFPSHSVIEKGQTVTLRCDPISGHDNLYWYRRVMGKEIKFLLHFVKESKQDESGMPNNRFLAERTGGTYSTLKVQPAELEDSGVYFCASSTGPNTEAFFGQGTRLTVV.